A single sample gave rise to the 18 T cell receptor beta chains below, sequenced in a study of blood T cell repertoires in COVID-19. Measured with immunoSEQ multiplex PCR; TCRdb has only the in-frame clones, and not every one. This table has some 130,000 clones, about 85% appearing once. The sequenced sample was peripheral blood. The receptor source for this set is a man aged 35 to 55 with active or convalescent COVID-19.

In its sample, this clone was seen once. The chain couples TRBV5-5 to TRBJ1-4; the D is unclear. Germline V gives CDR1 SGHKS, CDR2 YYEKEE (reference sequence). CDR3 length: 13 residues. V was cut by 3 bases and J by 6 bases, with 9 bases left in between. The CDR3 region has the DNA TGTGCCAGCAGCTCCGGGCGGGATGAAAAACTGTTTTTT. Encoded protein: CASSSGRDEKLFF.

The chain uses TRBV4-1 and TRBJ1-1; no firm D call. Trimming shortened V by 0 bases and J by 8 bases, and 7 bases separated the two germline ends. The germline V gene encodes CDR1 MGHRA and CDR2 YSYEKL. The CDR3 covers 12 residues. DNA of the CDR3: TGCGCCAGCAGCCAAGATCGGTGGGAAGCTTTCTTT. This codes for CASSQDRWEAFF.

This chain links TRBV7-2 with TRBJ2-1, with a tentative D call TRBD1 (6 bases). This CDR3 spans 17 amino acids. In germline, CDR1 is SGHTA, CDR2 FQGNSA. Trimming stripped 5 bases from V and 4 bases from J, with 21 bases between. Written as DNA, the CDR3 is TGTGCCAGCAGCCCCCTCCAGGGGCGGGCGCGATACAATGAGCAGTTCTTC. Translation: CASSPLQGRARYNEQFF.

V gene TRBV30 combines with J gene TRBJ1-3; D may be TRBD1 (6 bases). Trimming took off 3 bases at V and 0 bases at J, with 18 bases between the two ends. The CDR3 sequence is 17 residues long. The germline V gene encodes CDR1 GTSNPN and CDR2 SVGIG (reference sequence). This CDR3 reads CAWSYSGGHVSGNTIYF. CDR3 nucleotide sequence: TGTGCCTGGAGCTATTCGGGGGGACACGTCTCTGGAAACACCATATATTTT.

The chain has TRBV5-1 and TRBJ1-5; 8 nucleotides line up with TRBD1. The CDR3 length is 13 residues. Germline values: CDR1 SGHRS, CDR2 YFSETQ. J was trimmed by 5 bases and V by 7 bases; bases with no gene match: 5. CDR3 loop: CASRDRIDQPQHF. The CDR3 DNA follows: TGCGCCAGCCGGGACAGGATCGATCAGCCCCAGCATTTT.

This sequence joins TRBV2 and TRBJ1-6, with D perhaps matching TRBD1 (5 bases). The length of the CDR3 is 16 residues. Germline V lookup: CDR1 SNHLY, CDR2 FYNNEI. Trimming cost V 3 bases and J 0 bases, with 9 bases left between them. CDR3 sequence (DNA): TGTGCCAGCAGTGAGCAAGGGGCCTCCTATAATTCACCCCTCCACTTT. This sequence encodes CASSEQGASYNSPLHF.

This sequence joins TRBV5-4 and TRBJ1-3, with 11 bases lining up with TRBD1. Germline V gene sequence: CDR1 SGHNT, CDR2 YYREEE (reference sequence). The CDR3 is made up of 17 amino acids. V shed 3 bases and J 3 bases; nucleotides not matched to a gene: 8. The CDR3 loop is CASSSYRTGGDGNTIYF. The CDR3 DNA is TGTGCCAGCAGCTCGTACAGGACAGGGGGCGATGGAAACACCATATATTTT. Full variable domain (missing parts from reference TRBV5-4 and TRBJ1-3): ETGVTQSPTHLIKTRGQQVTLRCSSQSGHNTVSWYQQALGQGPQFIFQYYREEENGRGNFPPRFSGLQFPNYSSELNVNALELDDSALYLCASSSYRTGGDGNTIYFGEGSWLTVV.

V is TRBV28 and J is TRBJ1-2, with D maybe TRBD1 (6 bases). The CDR3 is 13 amino acids. From germline, CDR1 is MDHEN and CDR2 SYDVKM. Trimming took 2 bases from V and 10 from J, leaving 14 bases between them. The CDR3, as DNA: TGTGCCAGCAGTTTAATACAGGGCCGCGACTACACCTTC. Translating gives CASSLIQGRDYTF.

The chain uses TRBV4-3 and TRBJ2-3, with TRBD2 matching 7 bases. The CDR3 runs 17 residues. J was trimmed by 0 bases and V by 0 bases; bases with no gene match: 6. The germline V gene encodes CDR1 LGHNA and CDR2 YSLEER. The CDR3 region is CASSQEFRRGSTDTQYF. The CDR3 DNA reads as TGCGCCAGCAGCCAAGAGTTCCGGCGGGGGAGCACAGATACGCAGTATTTT.

The CDR3 sequence: CASSPTSGELFF. CDR3 DNA: TGTGCCAGCAGCCCGACATCCGGGGAGCTGTTTTTT. The rearrangement uses TRBV11-3 and TRBJ2-2; D unclear. The V end was cut by 5 bases, the J end by 6 bases, with 7 bases between. Germline-derived CDR1 and CDR2 are SGHNT and YENEEA. This CDR3 comprises 12 residues.

There are a few counts of this clone. The same CDR3 arises from other DNA sequences in this sample as well. V is TRBV3-1 (or the pseudogene TRBV3-2) and J is TRBJ1-5; D call uncertain. The CDR3 sequence is 14 residues long. Trimming removed 4 bases at V and 0 bases at J, with 7 bases between. The germline gives CDR1 LGHDT, CDR2 YNNKEL (reference sequence). Here the CDR3 DNA reads TGTGCCAGCAGCCGAACTGATAGCAATCAGCCCCAGCATTTT. Protein product: CASSRTDSNQPQHF.

The chain uses TRBV7-9 and TRBJ2-5; possibly TRBD1 for D (5 bases). The CDR3 length is 14 residues. Trimming stripped 1 base from V and 5 bases from J, with 11 bases between. Germline CDR1 SEHNR, CDR2 FQNEAQ (reference sequence). The CDR3 protein is CASSLEGLWETQYF. The CDR3 DNA reads TGTGCCAGCAGCTTAGAGGGGTTGTGGGAGACCCAGTACTTC.

Note on this clone: Other DNA sequences of this sample code for an identical CDR3. CDR3 sequence: CASSDGGRYEQYF. The CDR3 bases are TGTGCCAGCAGTGATGGGGGCAGATACGAGCAGTACTTC. V usage is TRBV25-1 and J usage is TRBJ2-7; tentative D call: TRBD1 (6 bases). Trimming cost V 3 bases and J 4 bases, with 10 bases left between them. This CDR3 is built from 13 residues. Germline lookup yields CDR1 MGHDK and CDR2 SYGVNS.

CDR3 coding DNA: TGTGCCAGCAGTCCCAGGGAGGGACGGACGCCAACTAATGAAAAACTGTTTTTT. As protein: CASSPREGRTPTNEKLFF. The chain employs TRBV6-6 and TRBJ1-4; D is possibly TRBD1 (5 bases). The CDR3 is 18 residues long. Germline V gene sequence: CDR1 MNHNY, CDR2 SVGAGI (reference sequence). Trimming stripped 5 bases from V and 0 bases from J, with 19 bases between.

This clone turned up a few times. The V gene is TRBV6-6, the J gene TRBJ1-1; 8 bases agree with TRBD1. The CDR3 has 14 amino acids. Germline V gives CDR1 MNHNY, CDR2 SVGAGI (reference sequence). J lost 6 bases, V lost 0 bases, and 3 bases had no gene match. As DNA, the CDR3 is TGTGCCAGCAGTTACTCGGAGACAGGGGCTGAAGCTTTCTTT. It codes for CASSYSETGAEAFF.

The chain couples TRBV4-2 to TRBJ2-7, with 9 bases that match TRBD1. Germline values: CDR1 LGHNA, CDR2 YNFKEQ. V lost 1 base to trimming and J lost 4 bases; unmatched junction nucleotides: 8. There are 16 residues in the CDR3. The CDR3 sequence: CASSQGPGQGVYEQYF. The CDR3 region has the DNA TGTGCCAGCAGCCAAGGGCCGGGACAGGGTGTTTACGAGCAGTACTTC.

This chain uses TRBV12-5 with TRBJ2-3; D is possibly TRBD2 (6 bases). Germline V gene sequence: CDR1 LGHNT, CDR2 FRNRAP. The CDR3 spans 14 residues. V was clipped by 2 bases and J by 4 bases, with 10 bases between them. The CDR3 here is CASGLLGGADTQYF. In DNA form, the CDR3 reads TGTGCTAGTGGTTTGTTGGGGGGAGCAGATACGCAGTATTTT.

This clone was counted between two and nine times. The chain employs TRBV2 and TRBJ1-1; no clear D gene. The CDR3 consists of 13 residues. V was cut by 2 bases and J by 3 bases, with 7 bases left in between. Germline V CDR1 and CDR2: SNHLY, FYNNEI. The CDR3 region has the DNA TGTGCCAGCAGTGAACTAGTCGACACTGAAGCTTTCTTT. Translated, it gives CASSELVDTEAFF.